The entry below describes one T cell receptor (beta chain). This entry is derived from a study of shared clonotypes between healthy human individuals. Some clones are missing from TCRdb's copy, which holds only in-frame ones; the method was immunoSEQ multiplex PCR. The repertoire holds about 1.1 million clones, with 60% to 85% as singletons. This CDR3 contains 15 residues. Germline values: CDR1 LNHDA, CDR2 SQIVND (reference sequence). Trimming took off 3 bases at V and 1 base at J, with 10 bases between the two ends. The TCR originated in a man in his late teens or twenties in good health. Some clones in this sample may be carry-over from other donors' samples. The genes are TRBV19 and TRBJ1-5; the D gene is possibly TRBD1 (5 bases). Material: memory CD4+ T cells from PBMCs. Described subset: CD45RA-negative fraction. CDR3 loop: CASSIMGPSNQPQHF. Written as DNA, the CDR3 is TGTGCCAGTAGTATCATGGGGCCCAGCAATCAGCCCCAGCATTTT. Together with reference TRBV19 and TRBJ1-5, the CDR3 gives the full variable domain: DGGITQSPKYLFRKEGQNVTLSCEQNLNHDAMYWYRQDPGQGLRLIYYSQIVNDFQKGDIAEGYSVSREKKESFPLTVTSAQKNPTAFYLCASSIMGPSNQPQHFGDGTRLSIL.